These T cell receptor beta chains were read from a single sample in a study of blood T cell repertoires in COVID-19. TCRdb keeps only in-frame clones here, not all; method: immunoSEQ multiplex PCR. The table records about 320,000 clones, about 91% of them present only once. The sequenced sample consisted of PBMCs or T cells enriched from blood (not recorded which). The receptors were gathered from a woman between 18 and 30 years old who had recovered from COVID-19. The conserved cysteine and the conserved F or W are not part of the CDR3 here. Fields, in order: J gene, V gene, CDR3 protein.

TRBJ1-3	TRBV5-1	ASSYRGSGNTIY
TRBJ1-6	TRBV7-9	ASGGQINSPLH
TRBJ2-1	TRBV11-3	ASSLDATRERGYNEQF
TRBJ2-7	TRBV7-9	ASSFLLVAGGYEQY
TRBJ2-7	TRBV28	ASSLTYYEQY
TRBJ1-2	TRBV5-6	ASSWEASYGYT
TRBJ1-4	TRBV3-1/TRBV3-2	ASSLNRGPNEKLF
TRBJ2-6	TRBV5-4	ASSPLAARAGTGANVLT
TRBJ2-3	TRBV11-3	ASSSAGGGDTQY
TRBJ2-1	TRBV7-3	ASSYRPTNSYNEQF
TRBJ1-1	TRBV27	ASSRRRGGDTEAF
TRBJ1-1	TRBV29-1	SVEGRLGTEAF
TRBJ2-1	TRBV3-1/TRBV3-2	ASSQDADRGLNEQF
TRBJ2-2	TRBV5-1	ASSLGQELAGELF
TRBJ2-3	TRBV5-1	ATTVGSNADTQY
TRBJ2-7	TRBV28	ASRRLGTSYGYEQY
TRBJ2-2	TRBV19	ASSSPDRVVGELF
TRBJ1-3	TRBV7-8	ASSSSLTGLAGNTIY
TRBJ2-4	TRBV27	ASSFGPGKAKNIQY
TRBJ1-4	TRBV3-1/TRBV3-2	ASSSPLVGEKLF
TRBJ2-3	TRBV6-5	ASSRRQGVGDTQY
TRBJ2-2	TRBV7-3	ASSLGQPTGELF
TRBJ1-5	TRBV2	ASSPQGVSNQPQH
TRBJ1-1	TRBV14	ASSQFRNTEAF
TRBJ2-1	TRBV7-2	ASSPGTASYNEQF
TRBJ2-1	TRBV11-3	ASSDQGKGGNEQF
TRBJ1-1	TRBV7-9	ASSFSGNTEAF
TRBJ1-1	TRBV30	AWRQAGTGWGNTEAF
TRBJ2-1	TRBV27	ASSAWGGLYNEQF
TRBJ2-3	TRBV11-2	ASSRGQGDTQY
TRBJ1-1	TRBV7-3	ASSLNQGATEAF
TRBJ2-7	TRBV9	ASSVAGSMGSEQY
TRBJ2-3	TRBV7-2	ASSSEGAGDLIPDTQY
TRBJ1-5	TRBV19	ASSPEGRENQPQH
TRBJ1-2	TRBV6-4	ASSEDRGLGYT
TRBJ1-1	TRBV7-9	ASSLGEGQGSPEAF
TRBJ1-1	TRBV28	ASRLDSLNTEAF
TRBJ2-7	TRBV7-2	ASSFPPGGTYEQY
TRBJ1-2	TRBV12-3/TRBV12-4	ASSLWRTGGYT
TRBJ1-2	TRBV6-2/TRBV6-3	ASSWAGGMEYGYT
TRBJ1-3	TRBV27	ASSLRGYSGNTIY
TRBJ2-1	TRBV4-3	ASSQDTLFNSNEQF
TRBJ1-4	TRBV9	ASSVNGNEKLF